What follows are 22 T cell receptor beta chains derived from one specimen sequenced in a study of chemoradiotherapy in HPV16-positive cancers. Using immunoSEQ multiplex PCR, the repertoire was profiled, and TCRdb retains in-frame clones only, with some absent. Of about 20,000 clones listed, around 87% are singletons. The sample consisted of blood, taken from a patient who underwent chemoradiotherapy. These receptors all come from a human donor with HPV-associated anogenital cancer.

This chain connects TRBV4-2 to TRBJ2-1, with D possibly called TRBD1 or TRBD2 (6 bases each). The length of the CDR3 is 18 residues. Looked up from germline, CDR1 is LGHNA and CDR2 is YNFKEQ. Trimming shortened V by 2 bases and J by 0 bases, and 17 bases separated the two germline ends. CDR3 DNA sequence: TGTGCCAGCAGCCAATTGGTAACAGGGCGGGGCTCCTACAATGAGCAGTTCTTC. It translates to CASSQLVTGRGSYNEQFF.

DNA for the CDR3: TGCGCCAGCAGCCAAACGGACAGAAATGAAAAACTGTTTTTT. As protein: CASSQTDRNEKLFF. V is TRBV4-1 and J is TRBJ1-4; D is perhaps TRBD1 (6 bases). CDR1 and CDR2 (germline): MGHRA, YSYEKL. The CDR3 runs 14 residues. V lost 2 bases and J lost 5, with 9 bases in between.

V gene TRBV29-1 combines with J gene TRBJ2-7; TRBD1 agrees at 9 bases. There are 18 residues in the CDR3. CDR1 is SQVTM, CDR2 ANQGSEA, per germline. Unmatched junction bases numbered 20, after V lost 6 bases and J lost 2 bases. The CDR3 loop is CSVAIFRGQGLDAYEQYF. The CDR3 bases are TGCAGCGTCGCCATCTTCCGGGGACAGGGTTTGGATGCCTACGAGCAGTACTTC.

The V and J genes are TRBV5-1 and TRBJ2-3; the D gene is possibly TRBD2 (6 bases). The CDR3 has 13 residues. V was trimmed by 4 bases and J by 3 bases, leaving 9 bases between them. CDR1 and CDR2 from the germline V gene are SGHRS and YFSETQ. In DNA, the CDR3 is TGCGCCAGCAGCCCCGGGACTACAGATACGCAGTATTTT. Encoded protein: CASSPGTTDTQYF.

V gene TRBV4-3 combines with J gene TRBJ2-3; TRBD2 matches at 9 bases. Germline lookup yields CDR1 LGHNA and CDR2 YSLEER. This CDR3 region has 16 residues. Losses at the gene ends were 0 bases for V and 4 bases for J; bases not matched to a gene: 5. Here the CDR3 reads CASSQDVAGGPDTQYF. The DNA for the CDR3 is TGCGCCAGCAGCCAAGATGTGGCGGGGGGGCCAGATACGCAGTATTTT.

This rearrangement joins TRBV5-4 to TRBJ2-6, with D possibly TRBD1 on 6 matching bases. Germline-derived CDR1 and CDR2 are SGHNT and YYREEE (reference sequence). The V and J ends lost 7 bases and 0 bases respectively, with 20 bases between them. CDR3 length equals 18 residues. The CDR3 DNA is TGTGCCAGCGCAATTCAGGGGTCCTATAGCTCTGGGGCCAACGTCCTGACTTTC. Amino acid sequence: CASAIQGSYSSGANVLTF.

The rearrangement uses TRBV5-1 and TRBJ2-2, with 11 bases aligning to TRBD2. V lost 0 bases to trimming and J lost 7 bases; unmatched junction nucleotides: 5. The germline V gene encodes CDR1 SGHRS and CDR2 YFSETQ. CDR3 length: 16 residues. CDR3 region: CASSLVSSGGIGELFF. DNA of the CDR3: TGCGCCAGCAGCTTGGTGTCTAGCGGGGGGATCGGGGAGCTGTTTTTT.

This clone appeared a single time. The chain employs TRBV30 and TRBJ1-1; 7 nucleotides match TRBD1. The V segment lost 1 base and the J segment 6 bases; nucleotides outside the gene matches: 11. This CDR3 spans 15 amino acids. Looked up from germline, CDR1 is GTSNPN and CDR2 is SVGIG (reference sequence). The CDR3 sequence: CAWSAQQGKGAEAFF. The CDR3 DNA follows: TGTGCCTGGAGTGCCCAACAGGGGAAGGGGGCTGAAGCTTTCTTT.

This rearrangement joins TRBV30 to TRBJ2-1; D not certain. CDR3 length: 14 amino acids. The V end lost 3 bases, the J end lost 0 bases, and 9 bases lay between the germline ends. In germline, CDR1 is GTSNPN, CDR2 SVGIG (reference sequence). The CDR3 reads CAWSGTSSYNEQFF. The CDR3 nucleotides are TGTGCCTGGAGCGGTACCTCCTCCTACAATGAGCAGTTCTTC. Filled out from reference TRBV30 and TRBJ2-1, the complete variable domain reads SQTIHQWPATLVQPVGSPLSLECTVEGTSNPNLYWYRQAAGRGLQLLFYSVGIGQISSEVPQNLSASRPQDRQFILSSKKLLLSDSGFYLCAWSGTSSYNEQFFGPGTRLTVL.

This chain links TRBV7-7 with TRBJ2-3; 8 nucleotides agree with TRBD1. The CDR3 has 13 residues. Germline assignment: CDR1 SSHAT and CDR2 FNYEAQ (reference sequence). The V and J ends lost 11 bases and 6 bases, in that order; junction bases with no gene match: 10. The CDR3 bases are TGTGCCGTCCAAAGGACAGGGAGGGATACGCAGTATTTT. Translating it yields CAVQRTGRDTQYF.

This chain joins TRBV7-2 and TRBJ1-5; D remains ambiguous. The CDR3 runs to 15 residues. Trimming took off 1 base at V and 4 bases at J, with 11 bases between the two ends. Germline CDR1 is SGHTA and CDR2 is FQGNSA. The CDR3: CASSLVGSRNQPQHF. DNA of the CDR3: TGTGCCAGCAGCTTAGTAGGCAGCAGAAATCAGCCCCAGCATTTT.

The chain has TRBV19 and TRBJ1-4; D may be TRBD1 (5 bases). The germline CDR1 and CDR2 sequences are LNHDA and SQIVND (reference sequence). This CDR3 has 15 amino acids. V was shortened by 3 bases and J by 5 bases, with 13 bases between the two germline ends. In nucleotides, the CDR3 is TGTGCCAGTAGTATCCCGGGGCCGGTAAATGAAAAACTGTTTTTT. Protein product: CASSIPGPVNEKLFF.

The chain is built from TRBV7-2 and TRBJ2-7; a weak D match, TRBD1 (5 bases). This CDR3 has 16 amino acids. Germline V lookup: CDR1 SGHTA, CDR2 FQGNSA. V gave up 4 bases and J gave up 3 bases, with 19 bases separating them. This CDR3 reads CASSSWRLEGVYEQYF. In nucleotides, the CDR3 is TGTGCCAGCAGCTCTTGGCGTTTGGAAGGGGTCTACGAGCAGTACTTC.

About this clone itself: A read error may produce the germline difference seen at one junction end. The chain links TRBV14 to TRBJ2-1; TRBD2 matches 7 bases. The V gene's germline CDR1 is SGHDN and CDR2 FVKESK. This CDR3 region has 16 residues. CDR3 coding DNA: TGTGCCAGCAGCAAAGACACGGGGACTACTTCGAGGGAGCAGTTCTTC. This sequence encodes CASSKDTGTTSREQFF.

The chain couples TRBV4-3 to TRBJ1-4, with TRBD1 as a possible D gene (6 bases). Germline V gives CDR1 LGHNA, CDR2 YSLEER. Between the trimmed V and J ends, which lost 3 bases and 5 bases, there was a span of 16 bases. This CDR3 is built from 16 residues. The chain's CDR3 is CASSQIYGGRNEKLFF. CDR3 DNA: TGCGCCAGCAGCCAGATCTATGGGGGGCGGAATGAAAAACTGTTTTTT.

The rearrangement uses TRBV6-6 and TRBJ2-3; no clear D gene. Germline CDR1 and CDR2: MNHNY and SVGAGI (reference sequence). Trimming stripped 0 bases from V and 2 bases from J, with 9 bases between. This CDR3 spans 15 amino acids. The CDR3 nucleotides are TGTGCCAGCAGTTACTCCGGAACCTACACAGATACGCAGTATTTT. Translation: CASSYSGTYTDTQYF.

The chain combines TRBV19 with TRBJ2-1; D may be TRBD1 or TRBD2 (5 bases each). Germline V gene data show CDR1 as LNHDA and CDR2 as SQIVND (reference sequence). The CDR3 loop spans 15 amino acids. Deletions cut 7 bases from V and 0 bases from J, with 13 bases between. The CDR3 region is CASTLGRSSYNEQFF. For the CDR3, the DNA is TGTGCCAGTACCTTGGGACGGAGCTCCTACAATGAGCAGTTCTTC.

The V call is TRBV6-6, the J call TRBJ1-1, with D uncertain. Germline-derived CDR1 and CDR2 are MNHNY and SVGAGI (reference sequence). The ends were cut back, 6 bases at V and 1 base at J, with 12 bases in the middle. CDR3 length equals 14 residues. CDR3 sequence reads: CASSSPQENTEAFF. CDR3 DNA sequence: TGTGCCAGCAGCTCACCCCAGGAGAACACTGAAGCTTTCTTT.

The DNA of the CDR3 is TGTGCCAGCAGTTACGGCAGGGGGCGCGAGCAGTACTTC. This translates into CASSYGRGREQYF. The V gene is TRBV6-5, the J gene TRBJ2-7; TRBD1 matches at 8 bases. The germline V gene encodes CDR1 MNHEY and CDR2 SVGAGI. V lost 2 bases, J lost 6 bases, and 3 bases stayed unmatched. The CDR3 is 13 amino acids.

This chain uses TRBV25-1 with TRBJ1-1; 8 bases line up with TRBD1. Germline assignment: CDR1 MGHDK and CDR2 SYGVNS. This CDR3 has 16 residues. V lost 7 bases and J lost 4; bases outside the gene matches: 14. CDR3 loop: CASTPTGGAVVTEAFF. DNA for the CDR3: TGTGCCAGCACCCCTACAGGGGGGGCGGTTGTCACTGAAGCTTTCTTT.

The chain combines TRBV7-6 with TRBJ2-7, with TRBD2 identical over 9 bases. The CDR3 sequence is 17 residues long. The trim removed 1 base at V and 1 base at J, leaving 8 bases unmatched. Germline CDR1 and CDR2: SGHVS and FNYEAQ. CDR3 in amino acids: CASSLVGVREGSYEQYF. CDR3 nucleotides: TGTGCCAGCAGCTTAGTGGGTGTGCGGGAGGGTTCCTACGAGCAGTACTTC.

V usage is TRBV6-4 and J usage is TRBJ2-1, with 10 positions matching TRBD1. CDR1 and CDR2 from the germline V gene are MRHNA and SNTAGT. The CDR3 contains 14 residues. V lost 6 bases and J lost 14; bases outside the gene matches: 13. The CDR3 DNA reads as TGTGCCAGCAGCCCCGGGACAGGGGAAACAAAGAAGTTCTTC. Protein product: CASSPGTGETKKFF.